Given below is one TCR beta chain in context. This entry comes from a study of T-cell reconstitution after alpha-beta-depleted transplantation in children. Unique molecular identifiers were used in preparing the TCRbeta library. From the PCR reads, TCRdb called clonotypes with MiXCR, one entry per CDR3 protein. This sample has about 610,000 distinct CDR3 sequences, with more than 9% found just once. This material consisted of PBMCs from the stem cell graft donor, taken from the stem cell graft. This receptor was identified in a human donor who donated a stem cell graft to a child with acute myeloid leukemia.

The CDR3 DNA is TGCGCCAGCTCGACAGGTGGGAACACCGGGGAGCTGTTTTTT. Translated: CASSTGGNTGELFF. V and J are TRBV5-1 and TRBJ2-2; possibly TRBD1 for D (6 bases). CDR1 and CDR2 from the germline V gene are SGHRS and YFSETQ. The V and J ends lost 7 bases and 1 base respectively, with 11 bases between them. The CDR3 is 14 residues long.